The 18 T cell receptor beta chains below all came from one sample that was sequenced in a study of shared clonotypes between healthy human individuals. Measured with immunoSEQ multiplex PCR; TCRdb has only the in-frame clones, and not every one. The sample holds fewer than 550,000 clones; almost 80% are singletons and the top ten take around an eighth. The sample taken for sequencing was PBMCs. All receptors derive from a middle-aged woman in good health. Some clones in this sample may be carry-over from other donors' samples.

The rearrangement joins TRBV9 to TRBJ2-1; a weak D match, TRBD1 (5 bases). Trimming left V 4 bases short and J 5 bases short, with 13 bases between. The germline V gene encodes CDR1 SGDLS and CDR2 YYNGEE. The CDR3 length is 14 residues. The CDR3 region is CASSIQATDNEQFF. The CDR3 nucleotides are TGTGCCAGCAGCATACAGGCCACGGACAATGAGCAGTTCTTC.

This clone was counted only a few times. V gene TRBV2 combines with J gene TRBJ2-1, with TRBD2 as a possible D gene (6 bases). V lost 8 bases, J lost 8 bases, and 10 bases lay in between. Germline lookup yields CDR1 SNHLY and CDR2 FYNNEI. The CDR3 spans 11 residues. The CDR3 sequence is CASGAGYEQFF. In DNA, the CDR3 is TGTGCCAGCGGCGCGGGGTATGAGCAGTTCTTC.

This chain joins TRBV6-1 and TRBJ1-5, with TRBD1 matching over 8 bases. V lost 10 bases to trimming and J lost 7 bases; unmatched junction nucleotides: 6. From germline, CDR1 is MNHNS and CDR2 SASEGT. CDR3 length: 12 amino acids. CDR3 DNA: TGTGCCATCCGGACAGGGCTACAGCCCCAGCATTTT. Translation: CAIRTGLQPQHF.

The chain recombines TRBV27 with TRBJ2-7; 12 nucleotides match TRBD2. Germline loops: CDR1 MNHEY, CDR2 SMNVEV (reference sequence). The CDR3 consists of 15 residues. V was clipped by 5 bases and J by 3 bases; unmatched bases: 5. The CDR3 DNA is TGTGCCAGCAGTACCGCGGGACTAGCGGGCTACGAGCAGTACTTC. Protein product: CASSTAGLAGYEQYF.

The chain has TRBV6-6 and TRBJ2-5, with a possible D match to TRBD1 (5 bases). There are 15 residues in the CDR3. The germline V and J ends were trimmed by 0 bases and 2 bases, with 10 bases remaining between them. Germline V gene lookup returns CDR1 MNHNY and CDR2 SVGAGI (reference sequence). CDR3 DNA: TGTGCCAGCAGTTACTCGAAGGACAATCAAGAGACCCAGTACTTC. Residues: CASSYSKDNQETQYF.

The V and J genes are TRBV10-3 and TRBJ2-3; 13 positions agree with TRBD2. This CDR3 has 15 amino acids. The V segment lost 4 bases and the J segment 3 bases; nucleotides outside the gene matches: 1. Germline V gene data show CDR1 as ENHRY and CDR2 as SYGVKD. The CDR3 DNA is TGTGCCATCAGTGGACTAGCGGGAGGTACAGATACGCAGTATTTT. Translation: CAISGLAGGTDTQYF.

The genes are TRBV28 and TRBJ1-1; 8 nucleotides align to TRBD1. V shed 5 bases and J 4 bases; nucleotides not matched to a gene: 9. Germline V CDR1 and CDR2: MDHEN, SYDVKM. The CDR3 runs 15 residues. The CDR3 coding sequence is TGTGCCAGCAGTCGACAGCTGACAGGGGTCACTGAAGCTTTCTTT. Residues: CASSRQLTGVTEAFF.

This chain joins TRBV7-8 and TRBJ2-7; 9 bases are a match to TRBD1. The germline gives CDR1 SGHVS, CDR2 FQNEAQ. The CDR3 spans 14 residues. Trimming removed 1 base from V and 4 bases from J; junction bases left unmatched: 2. This chain's CDR3 is CASSLGQGEYEQYF. Here the CDR3 DNA reads TGTGCCAGCAGCTTAGGACAGGGGGAGTACGAGCAGTACTTC.

As for this clone: Compared with germline, one end of the junction differs, possibly owing to a read error. The CDR3 spells CASSKTGVRETQYF. In nucleotides, the CDR3 is TGTGCTAGCAGCAAAACAGGGGTGCGAGAGACCCAGTACTTC. This chain links TRBV7-7 with TRBJ2-5; TRBD1 matches 7 bases. Germline CDR1 and CDR2: SSHAT and FNYEAQ (reference sequence). This CDR3 contains 14 residues.

The chain carries TRBV11-1 and TRBJ2-5, with D tentatively TRBD1 (5 bases). V was pared by 3 bases and J by 5 bases, with 13 bases between. Germline CDR1 and CDR2: SGHAT and FQDESV (reference sequence). The CDR3 loop spans 14 amino acids. CDR3 in amino acids: CASSFFRADETQYF. CDR3 nucleotide sequence: TGTGCCAGCAGCTTCTTCAGGGCGGATGAGACCCAGTACTTC.

The chain has TRBV29-1 and TRBJ2-7; D perhaps matches TRBD1 (5 bases). V gave up 6 bases and J gave up 2 bases, with 14 bases separating them. Germline V gene lookup returns CDR1 SQVTM and CDR2 ANQGSEA. This CDR3 contains 13 residues. Here the CDR3 DNA reads TGCAGCGTCGCGCTCACAGGAGCCTACGAGCAGTACTTC. Amino acid sequence: CSVALTGAYEQYF.

With regard to this clone: This may arise from a read error, as a much more abundant clone is one base away. The J gene is TRBJ1-2, the V gene TRBV30; TRBD1 is a possible D gene (5 bases). The CDR3 is made up of 12 amino acids. Germline V CDR1 and CDR2: GTSNPN, SVGIG (reference sequence). CDR3 in DNA: TGTGCGTACCGGGACCGTAACTATGGCTACACCTTC. Translated, it gives CAYRDRNYGYTF.

The chain uses TRBV28 and TRBJ1-2; weak D call: TRBD1 (5 bases). V was cut by 3 bases and J by 8 bases, with 13 bases left in between. Germline V gene lookup returns CDR1 MDHEN and CDR2 SYDVKM. The CDR3 runs to 13 residues. In DNA, the CDR3 is TGTGCCAGCAGTTTGGGGGGATCCTGGGGCTACACCTTC. Amino acid sequence: CASSLGGSWGYTF.

The V gene is TRBV18, the J gene TRBJ2-1; D uncertain. Germline CDR1 KGHSH, CDR2 LQKENI. The CDR3 length is 12 residues. V was trimmed by 3 bases and J by 8 bases, leaving 8 bases between them. CDR3 nucleotides: TGTGCCAGCTCACCTGGTGCGGATGAGCAGTTCTTC. Translated: CASSPGADEQFF.

Only a few counts were recorded for this clone. This chain connects TRBV6-5 to TRBJ1-1, with D hard to call. The CDR3 consists of 14 residues. The V gene lost 0 bases and the J gene lost 4 bases, with 9 bases spanning the gap. Looked up from germline, CDR1 is MNHEY and CDR2 is SVGAGI. The CDR3 sequence is CASSYSIKSTEAFF. CDR3 bases: TGTGCCAGCAGTTACTCGATCAAATCCACTGAAGCTTTCTTT.

This clone was found many times. V usage is TRBV5-4 and J usage is TRBJ2-2; TRBD2 aligns across 8 bases. The CDR3 runs to 16 residues. Per germline, CDR1 SGHNT and CDR2 YYREEE (reference sequence). The ends lost 4 bases at V and 7 bases at J; junction bases unmatched: 12. The DNA of the CDR3 is TGTGCCAGCAGCCCACGAGGCGGGAGGATGGTCGGGGAGCTGTTTTTT. Its protein product is CASSPRGGRMVGELFF.

This chain uses TRBV12-2 with TRBJ2-1. TRBV12-2 is assigned pseudogene status. The CDR3 contains 16 residues. CDR3 nucleotide sequence: TGTGCAAGTCGCTTACGGCAAGGGTGGGACTACAATGAGCAGTTCTTC. Translation: CASRLRQGWDYNEQFF.

This clone was seen only a few times. The rearrangement joins TRBV5-1 to TRBJ2-7; 7 nucleotides agree with TRBD1. The CDR3 consists of 15 residues. Germline CDR1 reads SGHRS; CDR2 reads YFSETQ. Trimming cost V 0 bases and J 5 bases; bases outside gene matches: 8. DNA of the CDR3: TGCGCCAGCAGCTTGGGGCGACAGGGTGACGACGAGCAGTACTTC. Its translation is CASSLGRQGDDEQYF. Combining the CDR3 with reference TRBV5-1 and TRBJ2-7 gives the whole variable domain KAGVTQTPRYLIKTRGQQVTLSCSPISGHRSVSWYQQTPGQGLQFLFEYFSETQRNKGNFPGRFSGRQFSNSRSEMNVSTLELGDSALYLCASSLGRQGDDEQYFGPGTRLTVT.